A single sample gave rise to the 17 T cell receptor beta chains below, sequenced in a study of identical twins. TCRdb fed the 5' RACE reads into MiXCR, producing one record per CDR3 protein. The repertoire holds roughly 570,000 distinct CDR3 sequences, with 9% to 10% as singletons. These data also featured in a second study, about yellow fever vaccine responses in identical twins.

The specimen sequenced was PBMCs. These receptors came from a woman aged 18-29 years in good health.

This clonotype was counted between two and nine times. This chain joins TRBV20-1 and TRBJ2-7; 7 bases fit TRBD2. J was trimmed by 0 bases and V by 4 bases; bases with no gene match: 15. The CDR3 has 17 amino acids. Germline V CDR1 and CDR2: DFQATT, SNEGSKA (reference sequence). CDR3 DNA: TGCAGTGCTACAGGCTCTGGGGGTGCGGGAGACTCCTACGAGCAGTACTTC. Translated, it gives CSATGSGGAGDSYEQYF.

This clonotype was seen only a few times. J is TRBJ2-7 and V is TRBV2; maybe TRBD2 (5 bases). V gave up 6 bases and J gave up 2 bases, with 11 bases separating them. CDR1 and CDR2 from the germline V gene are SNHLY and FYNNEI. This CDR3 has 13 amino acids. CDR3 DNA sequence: TGTGCCAGCAGCGCCTCTAGCCCCTACGAGCAGTACTTC. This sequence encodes CASSASSPYEQYF.

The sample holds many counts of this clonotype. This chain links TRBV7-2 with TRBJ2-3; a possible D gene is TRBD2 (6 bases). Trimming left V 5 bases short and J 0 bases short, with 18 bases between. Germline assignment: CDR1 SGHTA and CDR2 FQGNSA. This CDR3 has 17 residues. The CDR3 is CASSLNPGLQSTDTQYF. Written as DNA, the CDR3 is TGTGCCAGCAGCCTGAATCCGGGACTCCAAAGCACAGATACGCAGTATTTT.

Written as DNA, the CDR3 is TGTGCCAGCAGCTCCAAATTGGCCATCAATGAGCAGTTCTTC. Its protein product is CASSSKLAINEQFF. The chain recombines TRBV7-9 with TRBJ2-1; D remains unclear. The CDR3 is 14 amino acids. The V gene's germline CDR1 is SEHNR and CDR2 FQNEAQ (reference sequence). Trimming took 4 bases from V and 6 from J, leaving 13 bases between them.

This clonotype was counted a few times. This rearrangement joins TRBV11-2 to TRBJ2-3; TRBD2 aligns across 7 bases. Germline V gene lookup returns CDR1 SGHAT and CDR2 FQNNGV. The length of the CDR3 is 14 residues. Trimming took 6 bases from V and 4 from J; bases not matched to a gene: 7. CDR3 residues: CASRSGVGPDTQYF. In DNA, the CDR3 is TGTGCCAGCAGAAGCGGGGTGGGTCCAGATACGCAGTATTTT.

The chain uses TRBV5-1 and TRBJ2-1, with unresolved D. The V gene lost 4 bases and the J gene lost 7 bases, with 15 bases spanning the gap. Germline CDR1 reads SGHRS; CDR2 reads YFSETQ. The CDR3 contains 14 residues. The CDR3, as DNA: TGCGCCAGCAGCCCTGACCAGCGCATGAATGAGCAGTTCTTC. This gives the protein CASSPDQRMNEQFF.

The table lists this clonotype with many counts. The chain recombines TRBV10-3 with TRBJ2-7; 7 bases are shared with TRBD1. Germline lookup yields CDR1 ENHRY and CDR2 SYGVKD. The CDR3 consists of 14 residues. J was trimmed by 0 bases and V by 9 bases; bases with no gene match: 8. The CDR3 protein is CAIRDSLSSYEQYF. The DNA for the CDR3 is TGTGCCATTAGGGACAGTTTAAGCTCCTACGAGCAGTACTTC.

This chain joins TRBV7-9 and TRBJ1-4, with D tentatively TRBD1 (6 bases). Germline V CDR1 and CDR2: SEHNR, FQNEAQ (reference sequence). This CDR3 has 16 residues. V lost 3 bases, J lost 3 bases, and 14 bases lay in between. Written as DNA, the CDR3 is TGTGCCAGCAGCTTTTCGGGGGGCGCGTCTAATGAAAAACTGTTTTTT. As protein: CASSFSGGASNEKLFF.

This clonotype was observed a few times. CDR3 amino acids: CASSRKMLAGGRGAYNEQFF. CDR3 DNA sequence: TGTGCCAGCAGCCGAAAAATGTTGGCGGGAGGGCGAGGGGCCTACAATGAGCAGTTCTTC. The chain is built from TRBV4-2 and TRBJ2-1; 9 bases line up with TRBD2. With 4 bases clipped from V and 2 bases from J, the junction kept 18 bases outside the gene matches. CDR1 and CDR2 (germline): LGHNA, YNFKEQ. CDR3 length: 20 amino acids.

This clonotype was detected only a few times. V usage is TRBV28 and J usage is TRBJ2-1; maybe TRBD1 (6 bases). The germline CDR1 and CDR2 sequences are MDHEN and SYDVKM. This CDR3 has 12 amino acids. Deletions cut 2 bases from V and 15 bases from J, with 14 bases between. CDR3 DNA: TGTGCCAGCAGTTTAACAGGGATCGGTCCGTTCTTC. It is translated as CASSLTGIGPFF.

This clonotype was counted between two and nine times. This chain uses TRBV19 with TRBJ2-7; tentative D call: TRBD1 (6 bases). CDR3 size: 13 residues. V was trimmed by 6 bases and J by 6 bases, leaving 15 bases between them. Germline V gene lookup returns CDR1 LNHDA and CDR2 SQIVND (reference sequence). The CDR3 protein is CASRDATRGEQYF. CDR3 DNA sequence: TGTGCCAGTAGGGACGCAACCAGGGGCGAGCAGTACTTC.

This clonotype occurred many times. The CDR3 sequence: CATSDSLTELFF. CDR3 DNA sequence: TGTGCCACCAGTGACTCCTTAACGGAGCTGTTTTTT. The gene calls are TRBV24-1 and TRBJ2-2; unclear D gene. The V gene lost 4 bases and the J gene lost 10 bases, with 9 bases spanning the gap. The CDR3 is 12 residues long. From germline, CDR1 is KGHDR and CDR2 SFDVKD.

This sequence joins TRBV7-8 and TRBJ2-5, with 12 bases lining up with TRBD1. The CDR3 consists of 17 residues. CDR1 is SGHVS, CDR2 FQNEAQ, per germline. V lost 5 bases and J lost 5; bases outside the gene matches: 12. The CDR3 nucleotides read TGTGCCAGCAGCCCCCAGGCCGGGACAGGGGGCAGGGAGACCCAGTACTTC. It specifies CASSPQAGTGGRETQYF.

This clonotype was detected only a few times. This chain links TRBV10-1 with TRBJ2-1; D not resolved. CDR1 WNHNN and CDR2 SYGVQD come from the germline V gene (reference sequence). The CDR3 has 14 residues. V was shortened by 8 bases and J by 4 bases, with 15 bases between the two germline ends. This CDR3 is CASGTQGVYNEQFF. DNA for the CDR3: TGCGCCAGCGGAACACAAGGAGTGTACAATGAGCAGTTCTTC.

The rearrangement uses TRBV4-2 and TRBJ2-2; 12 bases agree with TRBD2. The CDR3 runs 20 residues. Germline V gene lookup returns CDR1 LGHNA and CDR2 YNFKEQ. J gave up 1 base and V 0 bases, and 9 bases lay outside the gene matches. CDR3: CASSQDTRLAGGGNTGELFF. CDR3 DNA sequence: TGTGCCAGCAGCCAAGACACGAGGCTAGCGGGAGGGGGGAACACCGGGGAGCTGTTTTTT.

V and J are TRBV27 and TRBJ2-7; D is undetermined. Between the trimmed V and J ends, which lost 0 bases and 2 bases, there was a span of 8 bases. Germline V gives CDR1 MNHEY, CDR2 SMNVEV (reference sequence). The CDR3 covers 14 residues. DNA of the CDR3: TGTGCCAGCAGTTTATCCAGCTTGGCCTACGAGCAGTACTTC. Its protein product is CASSLSSLAYEQYF.

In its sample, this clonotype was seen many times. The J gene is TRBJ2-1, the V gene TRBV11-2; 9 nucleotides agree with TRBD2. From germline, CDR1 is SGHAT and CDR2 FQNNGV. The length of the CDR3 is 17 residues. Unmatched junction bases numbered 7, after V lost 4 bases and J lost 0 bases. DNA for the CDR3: TGTGCCAGCAGCTCTCGCCCACTAGCGGGCTCCTACAATGAGCAGTTCTTC. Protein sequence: CASSSRPLAGSYNEQFF.